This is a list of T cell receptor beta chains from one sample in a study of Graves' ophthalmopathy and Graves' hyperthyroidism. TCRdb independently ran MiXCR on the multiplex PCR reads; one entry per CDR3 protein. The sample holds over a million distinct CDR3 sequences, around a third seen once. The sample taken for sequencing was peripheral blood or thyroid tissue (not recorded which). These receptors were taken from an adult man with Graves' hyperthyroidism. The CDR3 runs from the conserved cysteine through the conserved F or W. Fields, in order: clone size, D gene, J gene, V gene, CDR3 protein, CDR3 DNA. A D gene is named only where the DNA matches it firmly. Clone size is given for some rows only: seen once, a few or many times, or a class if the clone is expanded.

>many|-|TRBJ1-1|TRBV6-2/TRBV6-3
CASSPPPQREAFF
TGTGCCAGCAGCCCCCCGCCGCAGCGAGAAGCTTTCTTT
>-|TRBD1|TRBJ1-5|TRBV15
CATSSTGAAQPQHF
TGTGCCACCAGCAGTACAGGGGCGGCTCAGCCCCAGCATTTT
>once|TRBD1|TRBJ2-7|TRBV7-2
CASSAGQGQYEQYF
TGTGCCAGCAGCGCCGGACAGGGGCAGTACGAGCAGTACTTC
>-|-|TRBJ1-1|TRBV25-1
CASSQSHDTEAFF
TGTGCCAGCAGCCAGAGCCATGATACTGAAGCTTTCTTT
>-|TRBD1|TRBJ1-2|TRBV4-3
CASSHLMGTGELGGYTF
TGCGCCAGCAGCCACTTGATGGGGACAGGGGAGTTAGGCGGCTACACCTTC
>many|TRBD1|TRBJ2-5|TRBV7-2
CASSKGQIQQTQYF
TGTGCCAGCAGCAAGGGACAGATTCAACAGACCCAGTACTTC
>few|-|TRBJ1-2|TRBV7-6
CASSPRGYDGYTF
TGTGCCAGCAGCCCCCGGGGTTATGATGGCTACACCTTC
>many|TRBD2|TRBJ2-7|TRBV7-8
CASSFGSGRGYEQYF
TGTGCCAGCAGCTTCGGTAGCGGGAGAGGGTACGAGCAGTACTTC
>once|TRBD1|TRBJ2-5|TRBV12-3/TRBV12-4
CTSSSWDRVGETQYF
TGTACCAGCAGTTCCTGGGACAGGGTAGGAGAGACCCAGTACTTC
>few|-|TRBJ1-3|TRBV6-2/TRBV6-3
CASSYSSGSSGNTIYF
TGTGCCAGCAGTTACTCGTCTGGAAGCTCTGGAAACACCATATATTTT